Following are 15 T cell receptor beta chains from one sample sequenced in a study of T cells in Graves' hyperthyroidism and ophthalmopathy. Amplification yielded TCR beta CDR3 regions, with RNA transcripts as the source. During a first-round RT-PCR of the TCR CDR3, the HTBI primer set was used. TCRdb re-called the multiplex PCR reads through MiXCR, storing one row per CDR3 protein. The table has about 300,000 distinct CDR3 sequences, roughly 18% seen once; the top ten hold just under 40%. The material sequenced was blood. Source of these receptors: a man over 45 with Graves' ophthalmopathy.

This clonotype was observed a few times. The J gene is TRBJ2-5, the V gene TRBV20-1; TRBD1 or TRBD2 may be the D gene (5 bases each). The CDR3 consists of 15 residues. The ends were cut back, 6 bases at V and 1 base at J, with 18 bases in the middle. Germline V gene sequence: CDR1 DFQATT, CDR2 SNEGSKA (reference sequence). In DNA form, the CDR3 reads TGCAGTGCCTCCGGGACCACGGGGTTCCAAGAGACCCAGTACTTC. This sequence encodes CSASGTTGFQETQYF.

This clonotype was seen many times. V is TRBV18 and J is TRBJ2-7, with TRBD1 matching 12 bases. Losses at the gene ends were 0 bases for V and 6 bases for J; bases not matched to a gene: 6. In germline, CDR1 is KGHSH, CDR2 LQKENI. The CDR3 contains 16 residues. DNA for the CDR3: TGTGCCAGCTCACCACCCCCGGGACAGGGGGCGTCCGAGCAGTACTTC. Encoded protein: CASSPPPGQGASEQYF. Full variable domain (rest looked up from reference TRBV18 and TRBJ2-7): NAGVMQNPRHLVRRRGQEARLRCSPMKGHSHVYWYRQLPEEGLKFMVYLQKENIIDESGMPKERFSAEFPKEGPSILRIQQVVRGDSAAYFCASSPPPGQGASEQYFGPGTRLTVT.

The V call is TRBV2, the J call TRBJ1-4; 8 nucleotides match TRBD1. The CDR3 has 16 amino acids. CDR1 and CDR2 from the germline V gene are SNHLY and FYNNEI. The J segment lost 3 bases and the V segment lost 10 bases, leaving 13 bases of the junction unmatched. CDR3 DNA sequence: TGTGCCATTCGTGAAGGGCAGGGGGCGGCTAATGAAAAACTGTTTTTT. It encodes CAIREGQGAANEKLFF.

CDR3 region: CASSYGRPDNEQFF. The CDR3 coding sequence is TGTGCCAGCAGTTACGGGCGGCCCGACAATGAGCAGTTCTTC. This chain uses TRBV6-5 with TRBJ2-1; no clear D gene. This CDR3 comprises 14 residues. The V gene's germline CDR1 is MNHEY and CDR2 SVGAGI. Trimming stripped 2 bases from V and 5 bases from J, with 10 bases between.

This clonotype was seen only a few times. The chain employs TRBV5-4 and TRBJ2-2; the match to TRBD2 covers 8 bases. The CDR3 sequence is 16 residues long. Germline assignment: CDR1 SGHNT and CDR2 YYREEE (reference sequence). V lost 6 bases and J lost 5; bases outside the gene matches: 12. This chain's CDR3 is CASTPGVTSATGELFF. CDR3 in DNA: TGTGCCAGCACCCCGGGGGTGACTAGCGCAACCGGGGAGCTGTTTTTT.

Ten or more counts support this clonotype. The chain couples TRBV20-1 to TRBJ2-7, with 7 bases lining up with TRBD1. V dropped 5 bases and J dropped 6; count of bases not matched to a gene: 7. The germline V gene has CDR1 DFQATT and CDR2 SNEGSKA (reference sequence). The CDR3 spans 12 residues. CDR3 sequence reads: CSAATGPGEQYF. Written as DNA, the CDR3 is TGCAGTGCTGCGACAGGGCCTGGCGAGCAGTACTTC.

There are many counts of this clonotype. The rearrangement uses TRBV5-1 and TRBJ2-5, with TRBD2 matching 7 bases. The germline gives CDR1 SGHRS, CDR2 YFSETQ. The CDR3 spans 14 residues. V lost 4 bases and J lost 5; bases outside the gene matches: 8. The CDR3 is CASSPSGNMETQYF. The CDR3 DNA reads as TGCGCCAGCAGCCCCAGCGGGAATATGGAGACCCAGTACTTC.

This clonotype was detected a few times. The V gene is TRBV9, the J gene TRBJ1-6; possible D gene TRBD1, 5 bases. Germline loops: CDR1 SGDLS, CDR2 YYNGEE. Trimming took off 0 bases at V and 10 bases at J, with 14 bases between the two ends. The CDR3 has 15 residues. DNA of the CDR3: TGTGCCAGCAGCGTAGGGGGGGGGATGCGATCACCCCTCCACTTT. Encoded protein: CASSVGGGMRSPLHF.

This clonotype was found many times. The chain joins TRBV12-5 to TRBJ2-1; TRBD1 might be the D (5 bases). CDR3 size: 13 residues. Trimming shortened V by 6 bases and J by 7 bases, and 13 bases separated the two germline ends. The germline CDR1 and CDR2 sequences are LGHNT and FRNRAP. CDR3 region: CASGLARGNEQFF. The CDR3 coding sequence is TGTGCTAGTGGCCTCGCTAGGGGTAATGAGCAGTTCTTC.

The chain joins TRBV14 to TRBJ1-2; 7 nucleotides line up with TRBD1. Germline V gene data show CDR1 as SGHDN and CDR2 as FVKESK. The CDR3 extends over 15 amino acids. Germline trimming cut 5 bases from V and 4 bases from J; bases unmatched to any gene: 10. The CDR3 DNA reads TGTGCCAGCAGCGAATGGGACAGCGTCATCTATGGCTACACCTTC. Protein product: CASSEWDSVIYGYTF. The full variable domain, completed using reference TRBV14 and TRBJ1-2, is EAGVTQFPSHSVIEKGQTVTLRCDPISGHDNLYWYRRVMGKEIKFLLHFVKESKQDESGMPNNRFLAERTGGTYSTLKVQPAELEDSGVYFCASSEWDSVIYGYTFGSGTRLTVV.

This clonotype was detected only a few times. This sequence joins TRBV5-8 and TRBJ2-3; 9 nucleotides align to TRBD1. The V gene's germline CDR1 is SGHTS and CDR2 YDEGEE. Losses at the gene ends were 3 bases for V and 1 base for J; bases not matched to a gene: 9. CDR3 length: 17 amino acids. Here the CDR3 DNA reads TGTGCCAGCAGCTCGGCACCGGGGACAGGGCGCACAGATACGCAGTATTTT. Its translation: CASSSAPGTGRTDTQYF.

The sample holds many counts of this clonotype. The V gene is TRBV3-1, the J gene TRBJ1-6; D is uncertain. The V gene's germline CDR1 is LGHDT and CDR2 YNNKEL (reference sequence). With 0 bases removed from V and 9 bases from J, the gap between germline ends came to 6 bases. The CDR3 extends over 13 amino acids. Written as DNA, the CDR3 is TGTGCCAGCAGCCAAGATCTCGTTTCACCCCTCCACTTT. Its protein product is CASSQDLVSPLHF.

The chain is built from TRBV10-3 and TRBJ1-2; 10 nucleotides align to TRBD1. This CDR3 is 13 amino acids long. V gave up 3 bases and J gave up 8 bases; unmatched junction bases: 3. Germline CDR1 and CDR2: ENHRY and SYGVKD. This CDR3 is CAISDRDRGGYTF. CDR3 sequence (DNA): TGTGCCATCAGTGACCGGGACAGGGGAGGCTACACCTTC.

V usage is TRBV19 and J usage is TRBJ2-7, with D possibly TRBD1 on 6 matching bases. The V gene lost 3 bases and the J gene lost 5 bases, with 11 bases spanning the gap. The germline V gene has CDR1 LNHDA and CDR2 SQIVND (reference sequence). CDR3 length: 13 residues. In nucleotides, the CDR3 is TGTGCCAGTAGTATGTGGGGGCTGGACGAGCAGTACTTC. It specifies CASSMWGLDEQYF.

This rearrangement joins TRBV4-1 to TRBJ1-5; the D gene is possibly TRBD1 (5 bases). Germline CDR1 is MGHRA and CDR2 is YSYEKL. V was cut by 1 base and J by 2 bases, with 15 bases left in between. The CDR3 consists of 17 residues. CDR3 region: CASSQALLVGGNQPQHF. The CDR3 nucleotides are TGCGCCAGCAGCCAAGCCCTTCTTGTAGGGGGCAATCAGCCCCAGCATTTT.